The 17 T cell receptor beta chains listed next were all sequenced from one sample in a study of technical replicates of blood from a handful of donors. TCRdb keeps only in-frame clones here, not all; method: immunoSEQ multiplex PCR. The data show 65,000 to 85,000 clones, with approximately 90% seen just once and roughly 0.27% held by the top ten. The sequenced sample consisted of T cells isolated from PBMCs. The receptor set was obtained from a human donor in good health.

In DNA form, the CDR3 reads TGCAGCGTCAAGACTAGCGGCTACAATGAGCAGTTCTTC. Protein: CSVKTSGYNEQFF. V usage is TRBV29-1 and J usage is TRBJ2-1, with 9 nucleotides matching TRBD2. Trimming at V came to 6 bases and at J to 3 bases, leaving 3 bases not matched to a gene. CDR3 length: 13 amino acids. Germline V gene lookup returns CDR1 SQVTM and CDR2 ANQGSEA.

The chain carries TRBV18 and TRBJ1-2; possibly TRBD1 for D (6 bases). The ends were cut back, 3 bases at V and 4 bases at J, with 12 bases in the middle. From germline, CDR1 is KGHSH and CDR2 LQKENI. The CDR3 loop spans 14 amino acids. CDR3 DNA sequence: TGTGCCAGCTCACCTACAGGGAACGGCTATGGCTACACCTTC. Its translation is CASSPTGNGYGYTF. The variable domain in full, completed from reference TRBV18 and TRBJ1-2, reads NAGVMQNPRHLVRRRGQEARLRCSPMKGHSHVYWYRQLPEEGLKFMVYLQKENIIDESGMPKERFSAEFPKEGPSILRIQQVVRGDSAAYFCASSPTGNGYGYTFGSGTRLTVV.

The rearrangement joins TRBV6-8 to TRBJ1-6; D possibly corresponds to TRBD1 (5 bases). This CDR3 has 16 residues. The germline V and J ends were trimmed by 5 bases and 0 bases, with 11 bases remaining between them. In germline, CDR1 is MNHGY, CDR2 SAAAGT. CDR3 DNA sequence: TGTGCCAGCAGTATCAACACAGGCTCCTATAATTCACCCCTCCACTTT. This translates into CASSINTGSYNSPLHF.

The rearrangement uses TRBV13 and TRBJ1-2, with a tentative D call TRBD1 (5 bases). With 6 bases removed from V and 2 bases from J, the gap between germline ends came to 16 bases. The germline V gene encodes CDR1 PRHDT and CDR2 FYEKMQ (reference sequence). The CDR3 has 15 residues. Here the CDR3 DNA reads TGTGCCAGCAGATACTCGGCAGGGCGAAACTATGGCTACACCTTC. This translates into CASRYSAGRNYGYTF.

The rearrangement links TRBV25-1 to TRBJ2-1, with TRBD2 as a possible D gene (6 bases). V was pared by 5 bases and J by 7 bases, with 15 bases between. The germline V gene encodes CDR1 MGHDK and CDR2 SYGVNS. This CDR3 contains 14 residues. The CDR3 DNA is TGTGCCAGCAGTCCCCACCCGGGGGAGAATGAGCAGTTCTTC. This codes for CASSPHPGENEQFF.

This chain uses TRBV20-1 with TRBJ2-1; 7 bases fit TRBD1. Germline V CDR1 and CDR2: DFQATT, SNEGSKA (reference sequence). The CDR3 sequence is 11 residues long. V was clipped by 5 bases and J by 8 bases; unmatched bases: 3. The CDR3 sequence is CSAGTADEQFF. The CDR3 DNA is TGCAGTGCTGGGACAGCCGATGAGCAGTTCTTC.

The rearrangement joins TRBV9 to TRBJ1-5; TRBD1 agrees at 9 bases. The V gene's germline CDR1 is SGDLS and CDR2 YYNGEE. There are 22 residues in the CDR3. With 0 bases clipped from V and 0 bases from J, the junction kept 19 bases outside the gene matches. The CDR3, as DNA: TGTGCCAGCAGCGTAGGAATCGGGACAGGGTCATTCGGGGAGCATAGCAATCAGCCCCAGCATTTT. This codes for CASSVGIGTGSFGEHSNQPQHF.

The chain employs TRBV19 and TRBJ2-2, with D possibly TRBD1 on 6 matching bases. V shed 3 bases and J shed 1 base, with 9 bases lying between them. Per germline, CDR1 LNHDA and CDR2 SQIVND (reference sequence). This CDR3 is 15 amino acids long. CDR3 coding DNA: TGTGCCAGTAGTATTGAGACAGGGAACACCGGGGAGCTGTTTTTT. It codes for CASSIETGNTGELFF.

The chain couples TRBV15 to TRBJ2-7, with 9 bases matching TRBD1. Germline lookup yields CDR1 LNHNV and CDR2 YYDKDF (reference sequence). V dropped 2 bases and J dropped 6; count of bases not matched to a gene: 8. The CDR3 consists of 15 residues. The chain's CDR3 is CATSRPINRGLEQYF. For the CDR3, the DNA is TGTGCCACCAGCAGACCGATAAACAGGGGGCTCGAGCAGTACTTC. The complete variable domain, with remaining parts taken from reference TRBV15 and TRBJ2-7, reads DAMVIQNPRYQVTQFGKPVTLSCSQTLNHNVMYWYQQKSSQAPKLLFHYYDKDFNNEADTPDNFQSRRPNTSFCFLDIRSPGLGDTAMYLCATSRPINRGLEQYFGPGTRLTVT.

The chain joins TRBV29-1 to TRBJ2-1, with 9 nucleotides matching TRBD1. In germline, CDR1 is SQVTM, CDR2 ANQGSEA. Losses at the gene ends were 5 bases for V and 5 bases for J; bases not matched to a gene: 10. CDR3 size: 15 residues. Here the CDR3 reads CSVRGGGTGHNEQFF. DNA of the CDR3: TGCAGCGTTAGAGGGGGGGGGACAGGGCACAATGAGCAGTTCTTC.

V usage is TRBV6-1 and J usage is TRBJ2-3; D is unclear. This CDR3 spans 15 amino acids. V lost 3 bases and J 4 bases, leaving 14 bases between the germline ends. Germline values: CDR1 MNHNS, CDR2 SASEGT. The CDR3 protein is CASSDRAGEADTQYF. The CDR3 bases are TGTGCCAGCAGTGACCGAGCCGGAGAGGCAGATACGCAGTATTTT.

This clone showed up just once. CDR3 DNA: TGTGCCAGCAGCCGGGGGGACGAGCAGTACTTC. This gives the protein CASSRGDEQYF. V and J are TRBV11-2 and TRBJ2-7; 7 nucleotides agree with TRBD2. Trimming took 5 bases from V and 5 from J; bases not matched to a gene: 0. The germline V gene has CDR1 SGHAT and CDR2 FQNNGV. The CDR3 spans 11 residues.

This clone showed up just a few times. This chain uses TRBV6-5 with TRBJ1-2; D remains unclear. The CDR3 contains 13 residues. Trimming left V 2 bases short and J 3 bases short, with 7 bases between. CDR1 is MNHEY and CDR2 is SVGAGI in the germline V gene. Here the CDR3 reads CASSYDGDYGYTF. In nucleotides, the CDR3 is TGTGCCAGCAGTTACGACGGGGACTATGGCTACACCTTC.

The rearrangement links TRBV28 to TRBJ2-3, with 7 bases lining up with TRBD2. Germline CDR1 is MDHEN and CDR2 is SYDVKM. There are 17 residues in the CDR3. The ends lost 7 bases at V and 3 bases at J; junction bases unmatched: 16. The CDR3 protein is CASNKNRGGSRTDTQYF. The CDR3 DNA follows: TGTGCCAGCAATAAGAATCGAGGCGGGAGCCGAACAGATACGCAGTATTTT.

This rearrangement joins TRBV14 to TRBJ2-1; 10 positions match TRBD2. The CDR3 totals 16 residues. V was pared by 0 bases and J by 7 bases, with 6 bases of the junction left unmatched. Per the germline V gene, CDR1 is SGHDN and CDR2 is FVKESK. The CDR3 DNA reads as TGTGCCAGCAGCCAAGATCTAGCGGGGGCGGGTAATGAGCAGTTCTTC. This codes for CASSQDLAGAGNEQFF. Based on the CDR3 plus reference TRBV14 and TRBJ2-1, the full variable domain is EAGVTQFPSHSVIEKGQTVTLRCDPISGHDNLYWYRRVMGKEIKFLLHFVKESKQDESGMPNNRFLAERTGGTYSTLKVQPAELEDSGVYFCASSQDLAGAGNEQFFGPGTRLTVL.

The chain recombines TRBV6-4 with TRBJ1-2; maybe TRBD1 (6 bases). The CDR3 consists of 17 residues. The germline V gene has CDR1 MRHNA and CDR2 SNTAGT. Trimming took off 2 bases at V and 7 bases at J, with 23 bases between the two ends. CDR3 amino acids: CASSDEFSRGRYVGYTF. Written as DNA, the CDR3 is TGTGCCAGCAGTGACGAGTTTTCCAGGGGTCGATATGTTGGCTACACCTTC.

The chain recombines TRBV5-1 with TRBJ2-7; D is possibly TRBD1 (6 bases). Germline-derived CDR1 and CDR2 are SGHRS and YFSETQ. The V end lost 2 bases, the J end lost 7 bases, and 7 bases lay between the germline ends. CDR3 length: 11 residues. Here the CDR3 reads CASSFGQEQYF. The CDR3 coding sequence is TGCGCCAGCAGCTTCGGACAGGAGCAGTACTTC.